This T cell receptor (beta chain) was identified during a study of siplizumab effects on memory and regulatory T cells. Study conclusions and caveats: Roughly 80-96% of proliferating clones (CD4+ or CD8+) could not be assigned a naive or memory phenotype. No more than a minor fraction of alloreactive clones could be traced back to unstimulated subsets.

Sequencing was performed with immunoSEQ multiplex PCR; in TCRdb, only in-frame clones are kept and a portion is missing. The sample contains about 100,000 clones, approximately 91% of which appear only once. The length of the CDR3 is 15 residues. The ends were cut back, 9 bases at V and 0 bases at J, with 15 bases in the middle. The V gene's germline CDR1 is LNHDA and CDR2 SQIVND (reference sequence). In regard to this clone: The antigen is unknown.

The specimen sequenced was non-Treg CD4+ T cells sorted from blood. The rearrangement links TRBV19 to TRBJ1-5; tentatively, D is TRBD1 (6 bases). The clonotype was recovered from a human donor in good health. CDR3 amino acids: CASKIGGNSNQPQHF. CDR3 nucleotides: TGTGCCAGCAAGATAGGGGGGAATAGCAATCAGCCCCAGCATTTT.